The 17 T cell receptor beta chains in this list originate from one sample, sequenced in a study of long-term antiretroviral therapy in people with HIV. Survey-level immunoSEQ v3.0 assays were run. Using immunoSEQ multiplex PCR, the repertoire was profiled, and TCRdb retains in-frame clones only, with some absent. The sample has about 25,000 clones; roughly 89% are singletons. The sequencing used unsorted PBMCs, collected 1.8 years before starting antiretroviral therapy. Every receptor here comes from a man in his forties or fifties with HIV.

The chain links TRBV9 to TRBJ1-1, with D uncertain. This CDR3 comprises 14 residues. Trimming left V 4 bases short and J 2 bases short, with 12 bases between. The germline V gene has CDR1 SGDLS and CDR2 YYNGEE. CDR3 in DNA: TGTGCCAGCAGCTTAGGAGGGCCAAACACTGAAGCTTTCTTT. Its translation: CASSLGGPNTEAFF.

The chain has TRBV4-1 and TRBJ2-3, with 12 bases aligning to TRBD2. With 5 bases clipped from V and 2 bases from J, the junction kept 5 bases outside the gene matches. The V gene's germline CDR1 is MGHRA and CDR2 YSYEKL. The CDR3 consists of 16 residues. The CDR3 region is CASSSGLAGTTDTQYF. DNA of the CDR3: TGCGCCAGCAGCTCTGGACTAGCGGGGACCACAGATACGCAGTATTTT.

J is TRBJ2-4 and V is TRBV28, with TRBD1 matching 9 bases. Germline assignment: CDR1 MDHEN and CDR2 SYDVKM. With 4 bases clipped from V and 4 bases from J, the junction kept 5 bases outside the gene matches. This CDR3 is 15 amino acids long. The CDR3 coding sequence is TGTGCCAGCAGTTGGCCGGGACAGGGAAAAAACATTCAGTACTTC. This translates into CASSWPGQGKNIQYF.

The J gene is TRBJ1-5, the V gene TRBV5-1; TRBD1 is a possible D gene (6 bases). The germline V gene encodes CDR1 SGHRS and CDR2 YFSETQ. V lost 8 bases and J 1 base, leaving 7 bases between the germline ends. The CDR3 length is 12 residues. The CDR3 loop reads CASRGSNQPQHF. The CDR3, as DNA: TGCGCCAGTAGGGGGAGCAATCAGCCCCAGCATTTT.

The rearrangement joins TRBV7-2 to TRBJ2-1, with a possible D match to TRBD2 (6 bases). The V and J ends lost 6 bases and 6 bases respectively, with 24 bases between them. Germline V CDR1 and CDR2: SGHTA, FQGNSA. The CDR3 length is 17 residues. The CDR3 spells CASSPDWNPAGTNEQFF. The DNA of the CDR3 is TGTGCCAGCAGTCCAGACTGGAACCCGGCGGGGACCAATGAGCAGTTCTTC.

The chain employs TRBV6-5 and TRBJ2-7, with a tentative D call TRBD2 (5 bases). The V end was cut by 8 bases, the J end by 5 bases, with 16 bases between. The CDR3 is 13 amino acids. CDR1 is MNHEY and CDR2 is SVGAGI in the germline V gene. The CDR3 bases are TGTGCCAGCGGAAGGAGCGGTTACCACGAGCAGTACTTC. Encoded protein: CASGRSGYHEQYF.

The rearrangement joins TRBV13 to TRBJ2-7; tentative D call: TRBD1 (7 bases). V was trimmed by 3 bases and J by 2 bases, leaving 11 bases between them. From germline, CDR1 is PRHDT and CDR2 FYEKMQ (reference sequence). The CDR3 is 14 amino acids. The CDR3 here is CASSFSGGTYEQYF. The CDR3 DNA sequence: TGTGCCAGCAGCTTCTCAGGGGGGACCTACGAGCAGTACTTC.

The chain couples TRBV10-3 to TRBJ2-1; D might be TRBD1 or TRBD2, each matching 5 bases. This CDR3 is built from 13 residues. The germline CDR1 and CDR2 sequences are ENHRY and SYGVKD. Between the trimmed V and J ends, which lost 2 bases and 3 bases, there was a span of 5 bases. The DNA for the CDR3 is TGTGCCATCAGTGAGGGGGGCTACAATGAGCAGTTCTTC. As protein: CAISEGGYNEQFF.

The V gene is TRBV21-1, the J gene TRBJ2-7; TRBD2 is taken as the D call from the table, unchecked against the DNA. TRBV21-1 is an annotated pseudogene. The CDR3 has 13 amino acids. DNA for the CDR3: TGTGCCAGCACCCCGAAAGCTAGGTACGAGCAGTACTTC. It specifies CASTPKARYEQYF.

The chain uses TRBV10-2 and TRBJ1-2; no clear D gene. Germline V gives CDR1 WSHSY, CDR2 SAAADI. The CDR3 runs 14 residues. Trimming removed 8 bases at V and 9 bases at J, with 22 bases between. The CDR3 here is CASADPIGRVSYTF. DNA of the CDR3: TGCGCCAGCGCTGACCCTATCGGGCGAGTCAGCTACACCTTC.

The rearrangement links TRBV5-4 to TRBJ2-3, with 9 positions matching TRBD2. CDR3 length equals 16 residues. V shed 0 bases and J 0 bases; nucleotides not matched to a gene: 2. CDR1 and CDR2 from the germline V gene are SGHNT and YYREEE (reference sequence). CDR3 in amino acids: CASSLVAGASTDTQYF. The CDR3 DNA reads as TGTGCCAGCAGCTTGGTAGCGGGGGCTAGCACAGATACGCAGTATTTT.

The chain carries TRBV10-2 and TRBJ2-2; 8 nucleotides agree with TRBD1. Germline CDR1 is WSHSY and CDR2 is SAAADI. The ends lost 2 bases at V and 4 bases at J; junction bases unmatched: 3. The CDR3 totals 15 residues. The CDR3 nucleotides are TGCGCCAGCAGTGAGCCACAGGGGGGCACCGGGGAGCTGTTTTTT. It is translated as CASSEPQGGTGELFF.

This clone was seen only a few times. The CDR3 DNA is TGTGCCAGCAGTGAATCGAGCTCCTACGAGCAGTACTTC. Residues: CASSESSSYEQYF. This chain joins TRBV25-1 and TRBJ2-7, with D unresolved. V was cut by 1 base and J by 0 bases, with 4 bases left in between. Germline V gives CDR1 MGHDK, CDR2 SYGVNS. The CDR3 is made up of 13 amino acids.

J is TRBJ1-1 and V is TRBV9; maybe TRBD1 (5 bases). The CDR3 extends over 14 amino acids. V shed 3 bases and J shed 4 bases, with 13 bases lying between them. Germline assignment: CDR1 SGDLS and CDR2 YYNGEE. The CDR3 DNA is TGTGCCAGCAGCGCCTCGTACACAGGCACTGAAGCTTTCTTT. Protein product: CASSASYTGTEAFF.

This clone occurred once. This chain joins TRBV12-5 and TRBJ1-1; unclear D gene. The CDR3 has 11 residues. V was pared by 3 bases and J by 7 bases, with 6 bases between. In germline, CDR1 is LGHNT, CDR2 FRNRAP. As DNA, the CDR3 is TGTGCTAGTGGTTTTAACGATGAAGCTTTCTTT. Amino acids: CASGFNDEAFF. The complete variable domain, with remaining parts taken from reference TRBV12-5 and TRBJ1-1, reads DARVTQTPRHKVTEMGQEVTMRCQPILGHNTVFWYRQTMMQGLELLAYFRNRAPLDDSGMPKDRFSAEMPDATLATLKIQPSEPRDSAVYFCASGFNDEAFFGQGTRLTVV.

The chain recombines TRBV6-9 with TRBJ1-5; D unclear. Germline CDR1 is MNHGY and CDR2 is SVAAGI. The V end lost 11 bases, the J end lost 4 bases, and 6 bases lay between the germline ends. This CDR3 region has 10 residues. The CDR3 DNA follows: TGTGCCCAAAATAATCAGCCCCAGCATTTT. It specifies CAQNNQPQHF.

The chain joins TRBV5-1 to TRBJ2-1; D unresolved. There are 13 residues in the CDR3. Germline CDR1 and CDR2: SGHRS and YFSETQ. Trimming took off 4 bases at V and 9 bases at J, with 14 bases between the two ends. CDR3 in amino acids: CASSRVVGGEQFF. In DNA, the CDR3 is TGCGCCAGCAGCAGGGTAGTCGGTGGTGAGCAGTTCTTC. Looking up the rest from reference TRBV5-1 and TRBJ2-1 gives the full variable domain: KAGVTQTPRYLIKTRGQQVTLSCSPISGHRSVSWYQQTPGQGLQFLFEYFSETQRNKGNFPGRFSGRQFSNSRSEMNVSTLELGDSALYLCASSRVVGGEQFFGPGTRLTVL.